The 4 T cell receptor beta chains in this list originate from one sample, sequenced in a study of CD8 T cells in ankylosing spondylitis. Overall study findings and caveats: For ankylosing spondylitis blood, a TCR beta motif of 7 to 9 highly homologous variants appeared characteristic.

MiXCR, applied by TCRdb to the 5' RACE reads, yields one record per CDR3 protein. The top ten clones hold under 4.5% of a sample with about 460,000 distinct CDR3 sequences, about 5.7% of them seen once. Their antigen targets remain unknown. The sequencing sample was made of blood, either unsorted or a sorted T cell fraction (not recorded which). These receptors were collected from a male donor with ankylosing spondylitis.

The chain links TRBV6-2 or TRBV6-3 to TRBJ2-3, with 9 bases fitting TRBD1. The CDR3 runs 15 residues. CDR1 and CDR2 (germline): MNHEY, SVGEGT. V dropped 8 bases and J dropped 2; count of bases not matched to a gene: 8. Here the CDR3 reads CASFPQGASTDTQYF. The CDR3 DNA is TGTGCCAGCTTTCCACAGGGGGCGTCCACAGATACGCAGTATTTT.

On this clonotype: A far larger clone is one base from this, pointing to a likely read error. The J gene is TRBJ1-1, the V gene TRBV5-1; D is possibly TRBD1 (5 bases). The CDR3 is 13 amino acids. The V gene's germline CDR1 is SGHRS and CDR2 YFSETQ. CDR3 protein: CSSSRGQNTEAFF. The CDR3 nucleotides are TGCTCCAGCAGCAGAGGACAGAACACTGAAGCTTTCTTT. Looking up the rest from reference TRBV5-1 and TRBJ1-1 gives the full variable domain: KAGVTQTPRYLIKTRGQQVTLSCSPISGHRSVSWYQQTPGQGLQFLFEYFSETQRNKGNFPGRFSGRQFSNSRSEMNVSTLELGDSALYLCSSSRGQNTEAFFGQGTRLTVV.

This clonotype was seen repeatedly, ten times or more. The rearrangement links TRBV10-3 to TRBJ1-1; the D is unclear. CDR3 length equals 15 residues. Deletions cut 10 bases from V and 0 bases from J, with 18 bases between. Germline lookup yields CDR1 ENHRY and CDR2 SYGVKD. This chain's CDR3 is CATHHSSPMNTEAFF. The DNA of the CDR3 is TGTGCCACACACCACTCCAGCCCTATGAACACTGAAGCTTTCTTT.

This clonotype has a handful of counts. This chain uses TRBV4-1 with TRBJ1-5; TRBD1 agrees at 7 bases. J was trimmed by 0 bases and V by 3 bases; bases with no gene match: 8. The CDR3 is 17 residues long. Germline V gene lookup returns CDR1 MGHRA and CDR2 YSYEKL. The CDR3 sequence: CASSHRTGADSNQPQHF. The CDR3 nucleotides read TGCGCCAGCAGCCACCGGACAGGCGCCGATAGCAATCAGCCCCAGCATTTT.